Listed below are T cell receptor beta chains from one sample, sequenced in a study of T cell changes during pregnancy in multiple sclerosis. The data were produced by immunoSEQ multiplex PCR, yet TCRdb's version contains in-frame clones alone and is incomplete. The sample carries tens of thousands of clones, more than 85% recorded once. This material consisted of peripheral blood, taken before pregnancy. The origin of the receptors is a female donor with multiple sclerosis, enrolled in a pregnancy study. Each CDR3 is given with its conserved first and last residue. A D gene is named only where the DNA matches it firmly. The size field is filled for only some rows; it gives once, few, many or a size class.

TGTGCCAGCAGGAGTGTGGGGGCGCGGGAGCAGTACTTC | CASRSVGAREQYF | TRBV5-6 | . | . | TRBJ2-7
TGTGCCAGCAGTTCGACCACTAGGGCGGGGGAGCAGTACTTC | CASSSTTRAGEQYF | TRBV6-6 | . | . | TRBJ2-7
TGTGCCAGCAGTTACTTCGGTGCGGGAGGGACAGATACGCAGTATTTT | CASSYFGAGGTDTQYF | TRBV6-5 | TRBD2 | . | TRBJ2-3
TGTGCCTGGGATTTACAGCCAACGAACACTGAAGCTTTCTTT | CAWDLQPTNTEAFF | TRBV30 | . | . | TRBJ1-1
TGTGCCAGCAGCTTCCGGGAGGGGACGGGGACAGATACGCAGTATTTT | CASSFREGTGTDTQYF | TRBV7-3 | TRBD2 | . | TRBJ2-3
TGTGCCTGGAGTGTATCGGACAGCCGCAATCAGCCCCAGCATTTT | CAWSVSDSRNQPQHF | TRBV30 | . | . | TRBJ1-5
TGTGCCGCGGGGGACTACGAGCAGTACTTC | CAAGDYEQYF | TRBV19 | TRBD2 | . | TRBJ2-7
TGTGCCAGCAGGGGAGGGGACACACCTTACGAGCAGTACTTC | CASRGGDTPYEQYF | TRBV5-6 | . | . | TRBJ2-7
TGCGCCAGATTTAGCAATGAGCAGTTCTTC | CARFSNEQFF | TRBV23-1 | . | . | TRBJ2-1
TGTGCCAGCAGGAAGGCGGGAGGCACAGATACGCAGTATTTT | CASRKAGGTDTQYF | TRBV6-5 | TRBD2 | . | TRBJ2-3
TGCGCCAGCCGCCCGGGGGGAGAAGGAAAACTGTTTTTT | CASRPGGEGKLFF | TRBV5-1 | . | . | TRBJ1-4
TGTGCCAGCAGCGTAGGTGCTAGCGGAGAGACCCAGTACTTC | CASSVGASGETQYF | TRBV9 | TRBD2 | . | TRBJ2-5
TGTGCCAGCAGGCCCCCCGGCGTAGCAGTTATGAACACTGAAGCTTTCTTT | CASRPPGVAVMNTEAFF | TRBV7-9 | . | . | TRBJ1-1
TGTGCCTGGAGTCTTCGGACTAGCGGGGCGAGCACAGATACGCAGTATTTT | CAWSLRTSGASTDTQYF | TRBV30 | TRBD2 | . | TRBJ2-3
TGCGCCAGCAGCTTGGCCCCCGGGACTAGCGGGGGGGCCGGGGTCTTC | CASSLAPGTSGGAGVF | TRBV5-1 | TRBD2 | . | TRBJ2-1
TGTGCCAGCAGCCCCAGCGGGGGGGCGGGGGATACGCAGTATTTT | CASSPSGGAGDTQYF | TRBV7-6 | TRBD2 | . | TRBJ2-3
TGTGCCAGCAGTCATGGGCTAGCGGGAGTCAGAAGAAGAACCCACGAGCAGTACTTC | CASSHGLAGVRRRTHEQYF | TRBV28 | TRBD2 | . | TRBJ2-7
TGCGCCAGCAGCTTAAGCGGGAGGGGACAAGAGACCCAGTACTTC | CASSLSGRGQETQYF | TRBV5-1 | TRBD2 | . | TRBJ2-5
TGTGCCAGCAGCCCCAGGTCACTAGCGGGGACTAGCACAGATACGCAGTATTTT | CASSPRSLAGTSTDTQYF | TRBV7-2 | TRBD2 | many | TRBJ2-3
TGTGCCAGCAGCTACAGCGGCACTGAAGCTTTCTTT | CASSYSGTEAFF | TRBV7-6 | . | . | TRBJ1-1
TGTGCCTGGAGTGCCGGGTACCAAGAGACCCAGTACTTC | CAWSAGYQETQYF | TRBV30 | . | . | TRBJ2-5
TGTGCCAGCAGGTATAGGGGGAGCTCCTACGAGCAGTACTTC | CASRYRGSSYEQYF | TRBV6-1 | . | . | TRBJ2-7
TGTGCCAGTAGTACCCCGGGACAGGAGTCGGCGGACACTGAAGCTTTCTTT | CASSTPGQESADTEAFF | TRBV19 | TRBD1 | few | TRBJ1-1
TGTGCCAGCTCGCAATCAACCCGGGCCTACGAGCAGTACTTC | CASSQSTRAYEQYF | TRBV18 | . | . | TRBJ2-7
TGTGCCAGCAGCCAAAAAAACCGGGACAGGGGAGAAAAACTGTTTTTT | CASSQKNRDRGEKLFF | TRBV4-2 | TRBD1 | . | TRBJ1-4
TGTGCCAGCAGCCAAGAATGGGCAGTTCAGTCCACAGATACGCAGTATTTT | CASSQEWAVQSTDTQYF | TRBV4-2 | . | . | TRBJ2-3
TGTGCCACCAGCAGAGATAGGGGGAGGGCTTACACCGGGGAGCTGTTTTTT | CATSRDRGRAYTGELFF | TRBV15 | . | . | TRBJ2-2
TGTGCCAGCAGCTTAGACCTCGGGGAATTACATGGCTACACCTTC | CASSLDLGELHGYTF | TRBV11-2 | . | . | TRBJ1-2
TGCAGCGTGCGGACTAGCGGCTCCTACGAGCAGTACTTC | CSVRTSGSYEQYF | TRBV29-1 | TRBD2 | . | TRBJ2-7
TGTGCCAGTAGTATGGGAGTTTCCTACAATGAGCAGTTCTTC | CASSMGVSYNEQFF | TRBV19 | . | . | TRBJ2-1
TGTGCCAGCAGCTTAGTGGCCGGAGGACAGGGGGCATTCACAGATACGCAGTATTTT | CASSLVAGGQGAFTDTQYF | TRBV7-2 | TRBD1 | . | TRBJ2-3
TGTGCCAGCAGCTTTTACAGGAATCAGCCCCAGCATTTT | CASSFYRNQPQHF | TRBV7-7 | . | . | TRBJ1-5
TGCGCCAGCAGCACCCGGGACAGCTCCTACGAGCAGTACTTC | CASSTRDSSYEQYF | TRBV5-1 | TRBD1 | . | TRBJ2-7
TGTGCCAGCAGCTTAGTAAGGCTAGGTGCGTACGAGCAGTACTTC | CASSLVRLGAYEQYF | TRBV7-8 | . | . | TRBJ2-7
TGTGCCAGCAGTGACTCGCCAGTCGCGCCCCAGCATTTT | CASSDSPVAPQHF | TRBV6-4 | . | . | TRBJ1-5
TGTGCCAGCAGTAATTTAGCGGGTATAGGCGAGCAGTACTTC | CASSNLAGIGEQYF | TRBV2 | TRBD2 | . | TRBJ2-7
TGTGCCAGCAGCTCTGCGGACAGGGTACGGTATGGCTACACCTTC | CASSSADRVRYGYTF | TRBV7-2 | TRBD1 | . | TRBJ1-2
TGTGCCAGCCTAGCTTGGAAAGGCTTACACTATGGCTACACCTTC | CASLAWKGLHYGYTF | TRBV5-6 | . | . | TRBJ1-2
TGTGCCAGCAGCTTAGGCGACACCTCCACTGAAGCTTTCTTT | CASSLGDTSTEAFF | TRBV7-8 | . | . | TRBJ1-1
TGTGCCAGCAGTGAATATCAGGGCCACACTGAAGCTTTCTTT | CASSEYQGHTEAFF | TRBV2 | . | . | TRBJ1-1
TGTGCCAGCAAGGAAGGAGATCAAGAGACCCAGTACTTC | CASKEGDQETQYF | TRBV6-1 | . | . | TRBJ2-5
TGTGCCAGCAGTTTATCGGAGTGGACTAGATCTTACAATGAGCAGTTCTTC | CASSLSEWTRSYNEQFF | TRBV28 | TRBD2 | . | TRBJ2-1